This TCR beta chain is from a study of early T cells in non-severe SARS-CoV-2 infection. The library protocol tagged individual cDNA molecules with unique molecular identifiers. TCRdb reprocessed the 5' RACE reads with MiXCR, giving one entry per CDR3 protein. The sample consists of tens of thousands of distinct CDR3 sequences, 15% of them appearing once. Findings of the study overall: Database matching using VDJdb favored anti-spike CD8 responses, with private and CD4 specificities left missing.

The sample holds many counts of this clonotype. Its target is not known. CDR3 length: 15 residues. Germline V gives CDR1 MNHNY, CDR2 SVGAGI (reference sequence). Trimming removed 5 bases at V and 0 bases at J, with 10 bases between. The sequence was obtained from an adult who was a healthcare worker with PCR-confirmed SARS-CoV-2 infection or an uninfected control (not recorded which). This rearrangement joins TRBV6-6 to TRBJ2-2; D ambiguous. Sequencing input: whole blood. DNA for the CDR3: TGTGCCAGCAGTCGCTCAGGTCCGAACACCGGGGAGCTGTTTTTT. Amino acid sequence: CASSRSGPNTGELFF.